This TCR beta chain was captured by sequencing in a study of T cells in localized non-small cell lung cancer. The V gene's germline CDR1 is MDHEN and CDR2 SYDVKM. The V segment lost 5 bases and the J segment 6 bases; nucleotides outside the gene matches: 6. CDR3 size: 14 residues. Repertoires were generated with immunoSEQ multiplex PCR, while TCRdb's copy carries only in-frame clones and drops some. This table has about 72,000 clones, 84% appearing once. The rearrangement uses TRBV28 and TRBJ1-1, with TRBD1 identical over 10 bases. This clonotype was obtained from an older female donor with stage I lung adenocarcinoma. Material: peripheral blood, obtained before any cancer treatment. CDR3 amino acids: CASSETGGTAEAFF. CDR3 sequence (DNA): TGTGCCAGCAGTGAGACAGGGGGCACTGCTGAAGCTTTCTTT. The variable domain in full, completed from reference TRBV28 and TRBJ1-1, reads DVKVTQSSRYLVKRTGEKVFLECVQDMDHENMFWYRQDPGLGLRLIYFSYDVKMKEKGDIPEGYSVSREKKERFSLILESASTNQTSMYLCASSETGGTAEAFFGQGTRLTVV.